The rows below give T cell receptor beta chains drawn from one sample of a study of long-term antiretroviral therapy in people with HIV. The method was immunoSEQ multiplex PCR; TCRdb's version includes in-frame clones alone and lacks a portion of them. The sample consists of around 21,000 clones, over 75% of them appearing once. Specimen: unsorted PBMCs, collected about 4.1 years before starting antiretroviral therapy. Receptors originate from a woman aged 25 to 39 with HIV. Both conserved end residues are part of each CDR3. Fields, in order: D gene, V gene, J gene, CDR3 protein, CDR3 DNA. A D gene is named only where the DNA matches it firmly.

TRBD2	TRBV14	TRBJ2-1	CASSQGRGGGHEQFF	TGTGCCAGCAGCCAAGGGCGGGGGGGTGGTCATGAGCAGTTCTTC
.	TRBV30	TRBJ1-5	CAWSRLIGQPQHF	TGTGCCTGGAGTCGCCTAATCGGGCAGCCCCAGCATTTT
.	TRBV27	TRBJ2-3	CASSFRVRRGDTQYF	TGTGCCAGCAGTTTCCGGGTGCGCCGGGGAGATACGCAGTATTTT
TRBD2	TRBV30	TRBJ2-5	CAWRSSGIDQETQYF	TGTGCCTGGAGGTCTAGCGGGATAGACCAAGAGACCCAGTACTTC
TRBD1	TRBV7-8	TRBJ1-1	CASSPGTANTEAFF	TGTGCCAGCAGTCCAGGGACAGCGAACACTGAAGCTTTCTTT
.	TRBV15	TRBJ1-5	CATHDRYNQPQHF	TGTGCCACCCACGACAGATACAATCAGCCCCAGCATTTT
TRBD1	TRBV11-2	TRBJ1-4	CASSPGQGGWANEKLFF	TGTGCCAGCAGCCCGGGACAGGGTGGTTGGGCTAATGAAAAACTGTTTTTT
.	TRBV7-9	TRBJ1-1	CASSLVGLNTEAFF	TGTGCCAGCAGCTTAGTGGGGTTGAACACTGAAGCTTTCTTT
.	TRBV10-3	TRBJ1-1	CAISPEGVGEAFF	TGTGCCATCAGTCCGGAGGGAGTCGGAGAAGCTTTCTTT
.	TRBV2	TRBJ1-2	CASSSPVGENYGYTF	TGTGCCAGCAGCTCCCCCGTTGGGGAAAACTATGGCTACACCTTC
.	TRBV7-2	TRBJ2-3	CASSLRKGVDTQYF	TGTGCCAGCAGCTTGCGAAAAGGGGTAGATACGCAGTATTTT
TRBD1	TRBV27	TRBJ1-5	CASRRQGSGQPQHF	TGTGCCAGCAGACGACAGGGGTCGGGTCAGCCCCAGCATTTT
.	TRBV27	TRBJ2-7	CASSKGAGAYEQYF	TGTGCCAGCTCGAAAGGCGCAGGAGCCTACGAGCAGTACTTC
TRBD2	TRBV7-6	TRBJ2-3	CASSPPYPRLAVTDTQYF	TGTGCCAGCAGCCCTCCCTATCCGAGACTAGCGGTGACAGATACGCAGTATTTT
TRBD1	TRBV7-9	TRBJ2-7	CASSWDRESYEQYF	TGTGCCAGCAGCTGGGACAGGGAATCCTACGAGCAGTACTTC
TRBD1	TRBV30	TRBJ1-6	CAWTGGGSYNSPLHF	TGTGCCTGGACAGGGGGGGGCTCCTATAATTCACCCCTCCACTTT
.	TRBV27	TRBJ2-1	CASSLLGMRSSYNEQFF	TGTGCCAGCAGTTTATTAGGGATGAGAAGCTCCTACAATGAGCAGTTCTTC
TRBD1	TRBV20-1	TRBJ1-2	CSAFDRGDYTF	TGCAGTGCTTTTGACAGGGGTGACTACACCTTC
TRBD1	TRBV15	TRBJ1-1	CATSRTGGVTEAFF	TGTGCCACCAGCAGGACAGGGGGCGTCACTGAAGCTTTCTTT
TRBD1	TRBV6-6	TRBJ1-2	CASSRGQSSNYGYTF	TGTGCCAGCAGTAGGGGACAGTCCTCTAACTATGGCTACACCTTC
.	TRBV27	TRBJ2-1	CASRASSYLSYNEQFF	TGTGCCAGCAGAGCGTCGTCGTATCTCTCCTACAATGAGCAGTTCTTC
TRBD1	TRBV7-3	TRBJ1-1	CASSSRQGAGNTEAFF	TGTGCCAGCAGCTCCCGGCAGGGGGCGGGAAACACTGAAGCTTTCTTT
.	TRBV11-2	TRBJ1-1	CASSLVRGANTEAFF	TGTGCCAGCAGCTTAGTTAGGGGGGCGAACACTGAAGCTTTCTTT
TRBD1	TRBV30	TRBJ2-7	CAWSRAPGQGAYEQYF	TGTGCCTGGAGTAGGGCCCCGGGACAGGGCGCCTACGAGCAGTACTTC
TRBD1	TRBV6-1	TRBJ1-5	CASSWTGREQPQHF	TGTGCCAGCTCCTGGACAGGAAGGGAGCAGCCCCAGCATTTT
.	TRBV28	TRBJ1-1	CASSGLDTEAFF	TGTGCCAGCAGTGGATTGGACACTGAAGCTTTCTTT
.	TRBV19	TRBJ2-6	CASSMNRQGGAGANVLTF	TGTGCCAGTAGTATGAATCGACAGGGAGGAGCTGGGGCCAACGTCCTGACTTTC
.	TRBV7-8	TRBJ1-1	CASSLDGLGAFF	TGTGCCAGCAGCTTAGACGGCCTAGGAGCTTTCTTT
.	TRBV5-5	TRBJ1-2	CASSLESGYGYTF	TGTGCCAGCAGCTTGGAGTCTGGCTATGGCTACACCTTC